This TCR beta chain comes out of a study of blood T cells in healthy people across ages. The length of the CDR3 is 14 residues. Germline V gene sequence: CDR1 MNHEY, CDR2 SVGAGI. The ends were cut back, 5 bases at V and 8 bases at J, with 18 bases in the middle. This clonotype turned up a few times. Its antigen is undetermined. For the second PCR, which ran for about 7 to 12 cycles, a sample-barcoded 5' primer and a J-beta primer mix were used. TCRdb re-analysed the 5' RACE reads in MiXCR, keeping a single row per CDR3 protein. This table holds roughly 1,300,000 distinct CDR3 sequences, around 59% found once. Study-level points and caveats: Naive T cell percentage strongly correlated with TCR beta diversity.

The receptor's source is a man aged 18 to 29 in good health. Material: blood. The chain employs TRBV6-5 and TRBJ1-2; TRBD1 might be the D (5 bases). The CDR3 DNA reads as TGTGCCAGCAGTGTCCTCCCAGGGTCTCCAGGCTACACCTTC. As protein: CASSVLPGSPGYTF.